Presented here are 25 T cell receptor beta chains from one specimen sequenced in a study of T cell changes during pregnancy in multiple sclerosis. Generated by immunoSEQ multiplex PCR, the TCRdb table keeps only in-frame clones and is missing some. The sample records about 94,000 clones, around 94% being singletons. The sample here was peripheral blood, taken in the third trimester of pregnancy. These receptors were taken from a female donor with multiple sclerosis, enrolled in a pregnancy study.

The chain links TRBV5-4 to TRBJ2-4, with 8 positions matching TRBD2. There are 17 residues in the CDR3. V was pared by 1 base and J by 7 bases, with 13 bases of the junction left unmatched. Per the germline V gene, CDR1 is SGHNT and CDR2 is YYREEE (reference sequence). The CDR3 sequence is CASSLRGAERELNIQYF. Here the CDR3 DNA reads TGTGCCAGCAGCTTGAGGGGAGCCGAGCGGGAGTTGAACATTCAGTACTTC.

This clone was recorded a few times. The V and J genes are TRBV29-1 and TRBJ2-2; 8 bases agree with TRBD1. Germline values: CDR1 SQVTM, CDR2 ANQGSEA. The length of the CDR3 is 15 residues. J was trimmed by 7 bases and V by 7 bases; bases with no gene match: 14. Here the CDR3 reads CSARGEQGGGGELFF. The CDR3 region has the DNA TGCAGCGCTCGAGGGGAACAGGGGGGAGGCGGGGAGCTGTTTTTT.

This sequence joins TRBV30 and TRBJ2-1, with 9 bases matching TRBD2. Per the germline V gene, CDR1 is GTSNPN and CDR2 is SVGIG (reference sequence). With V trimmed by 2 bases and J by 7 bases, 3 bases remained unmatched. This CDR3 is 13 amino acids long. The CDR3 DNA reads TGTGCCTGGAGTTATAGCGGGGGTAATGAGCAGTTCTTC. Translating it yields CAWSYSGGNEQFF.

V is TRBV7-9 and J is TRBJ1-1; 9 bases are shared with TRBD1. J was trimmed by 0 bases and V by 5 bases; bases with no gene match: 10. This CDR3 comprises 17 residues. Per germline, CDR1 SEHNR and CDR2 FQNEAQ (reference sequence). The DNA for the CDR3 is TGTGCCAGCAGCCCCCGGGACAGGGAGACAATGAACACTGAAGCTTTCTTT. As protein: CASSPRDRETMNTEAFF.

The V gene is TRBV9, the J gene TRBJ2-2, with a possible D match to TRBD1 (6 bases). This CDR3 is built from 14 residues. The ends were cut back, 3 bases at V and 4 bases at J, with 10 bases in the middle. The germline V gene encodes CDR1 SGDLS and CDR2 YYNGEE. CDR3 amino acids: CASSADSFTGELFF. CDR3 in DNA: TGTGCCAGCAGCGCGGACAGTTTCACCGGGGAGCTGTTTTTT.

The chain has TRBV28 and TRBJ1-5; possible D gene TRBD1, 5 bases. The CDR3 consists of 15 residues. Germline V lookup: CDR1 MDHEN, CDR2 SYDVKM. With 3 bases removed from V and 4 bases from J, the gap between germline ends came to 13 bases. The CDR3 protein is CASSLGGVINQPQHF. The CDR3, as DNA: TGTGCCAGCAGTTTGGGAGGGGTAATTAATCAGCCCCAGCATTTT. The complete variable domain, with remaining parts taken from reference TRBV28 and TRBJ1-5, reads DVKVTQSSRYLVKRTGEKVFLECVQDMDHENMFWYRQDPGLGLRLIYFSYDVKMKEKGDIPEGYSVSREKKERFSLILESASTNQTSMYLCASSLGGVINQPQHFGDGTRLSIL.

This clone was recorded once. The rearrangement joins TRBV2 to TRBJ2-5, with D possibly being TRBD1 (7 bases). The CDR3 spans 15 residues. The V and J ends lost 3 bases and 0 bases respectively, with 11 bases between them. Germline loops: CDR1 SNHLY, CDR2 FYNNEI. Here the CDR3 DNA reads TGTGCCAGCAGTGAGGCAGGGGGGTACCAAGAGACCCAGTACTTC. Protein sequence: CASSEAGGYQETQYF.

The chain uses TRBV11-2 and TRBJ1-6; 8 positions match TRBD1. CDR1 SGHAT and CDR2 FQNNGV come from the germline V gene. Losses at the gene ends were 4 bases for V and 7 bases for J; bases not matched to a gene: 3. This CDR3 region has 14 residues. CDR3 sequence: CASSYRQGNSPLHF. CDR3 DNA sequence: TGTGCCAGCAGCTATCGACAGGGGAATTCACCCCTCCACTTT.

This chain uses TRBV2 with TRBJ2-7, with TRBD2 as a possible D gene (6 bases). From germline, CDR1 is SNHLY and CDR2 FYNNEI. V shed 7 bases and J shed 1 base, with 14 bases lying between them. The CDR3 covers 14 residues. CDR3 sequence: CASTPGDPSYEQYF. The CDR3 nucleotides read TGTGCCAGCACTCCGGGGGACCCTTCCTACGAGCAGTACTTC.

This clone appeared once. The CDR3 spells CASSVVPSPYNEQFF. The CDR3 DNA is TGTGCCAGCAGCGTAGTTCCTAGCCCCTACAATGAGCAGTTCTTC. The chain is built from TRBV9 and TRBJ2-1; tentative D call: TRBD2 (5 bases). The CDR3 length is 15 residues. Per the germline V gene, CDR1 is SGDLS and CDR2 is YYNGEE. V lost 0 bases and J 2 bases, leaving 9 bases between the germline ends.

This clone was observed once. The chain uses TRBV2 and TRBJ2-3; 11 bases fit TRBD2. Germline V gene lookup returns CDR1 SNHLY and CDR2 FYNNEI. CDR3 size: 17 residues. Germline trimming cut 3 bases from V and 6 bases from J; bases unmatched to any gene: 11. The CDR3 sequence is CASSDIAGLAEFDTQYF. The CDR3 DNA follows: TGTGCCAGCAGTGATATAGCGGGACTAGCGGAATTTGATACGCAGTATTTT. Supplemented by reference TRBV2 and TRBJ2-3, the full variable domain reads EPEVTQTPSHQVTQMGQEVILRCVPISNHLYFYWYRQILGQKVEFLVSFYNNEISEKSEIFDDQFSVERPDGSNFTLKIRSTKLEDSAMYFCASSDIAGLAEFDTQYFGPGTRLTVL.

The CDR3 region has the DNA TGTGCCAGCAGAGGACTAGCCTACAATGAGCAGTTCTTC. Its protein is CASRGLAYNEQFF. The chain employs TRBV2 and TRBJ2-1, with 7 bases fitting TRBD2. The CDR3 is 13 amino acids. CDR1 is SNHLY and CDR2 is FYNNEI in the germline V gene. Trimming removed 6 bases from V and 2 bases from J; junction bases left unmatched: 1.

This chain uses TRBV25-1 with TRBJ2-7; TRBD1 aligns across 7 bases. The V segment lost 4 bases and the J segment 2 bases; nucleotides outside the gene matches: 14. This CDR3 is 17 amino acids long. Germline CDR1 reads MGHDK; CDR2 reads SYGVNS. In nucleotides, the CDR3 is TGTGCCAGCAGTGGCCCCGCCGGACAGGTAGTTGCCTACGAGCAGTACTTC. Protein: CASSGPAGQVVAYEQYF.

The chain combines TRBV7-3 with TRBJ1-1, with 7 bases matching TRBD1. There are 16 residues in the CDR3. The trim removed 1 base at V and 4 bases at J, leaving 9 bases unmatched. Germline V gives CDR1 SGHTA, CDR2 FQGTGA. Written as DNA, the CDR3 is TGTGCCAGCAGCTTAAGACAGGGTGAAGGGAGCACTGAAGCTTTCTTT. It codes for CASSLRQGEGSTEAFF.

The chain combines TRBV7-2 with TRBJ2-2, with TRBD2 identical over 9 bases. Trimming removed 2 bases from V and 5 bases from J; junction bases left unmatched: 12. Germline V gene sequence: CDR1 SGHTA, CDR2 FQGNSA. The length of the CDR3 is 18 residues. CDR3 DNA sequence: TGTGCCAGCAGCTTAACGGTAGCGGGAGCGGCATGGACCGGGGAGCTGTTTTTT. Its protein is CASSLTVAGAAWTGELFF.

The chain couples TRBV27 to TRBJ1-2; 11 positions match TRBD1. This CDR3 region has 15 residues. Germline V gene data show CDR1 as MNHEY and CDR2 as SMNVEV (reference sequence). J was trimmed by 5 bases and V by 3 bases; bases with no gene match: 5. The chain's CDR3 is CASSFRTGGVYGYTF. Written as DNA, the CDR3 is TGTGCCAGCAGTTTCCGGACAGGGGGCGTTTATGGCTACACCTTC.

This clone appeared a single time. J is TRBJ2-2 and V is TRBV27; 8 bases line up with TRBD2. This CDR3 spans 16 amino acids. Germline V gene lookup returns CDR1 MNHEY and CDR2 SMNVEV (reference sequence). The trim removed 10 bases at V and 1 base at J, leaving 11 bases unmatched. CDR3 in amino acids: CATSTIAGLNTGELFF. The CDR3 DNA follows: TGTGCCACCTCAACTATAGCGGGATTGAACACCGGGGAGCTGTTTTTT.

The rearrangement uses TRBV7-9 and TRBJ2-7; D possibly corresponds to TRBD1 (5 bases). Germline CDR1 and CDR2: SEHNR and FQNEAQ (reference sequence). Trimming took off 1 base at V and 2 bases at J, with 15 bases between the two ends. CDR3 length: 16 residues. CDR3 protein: CASSLVSGKGTYEQYF. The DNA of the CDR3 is TGTGCCAGCAGCTTAGTCTCAGGGAAAGGGACCTACGAGCAGTACTTC.

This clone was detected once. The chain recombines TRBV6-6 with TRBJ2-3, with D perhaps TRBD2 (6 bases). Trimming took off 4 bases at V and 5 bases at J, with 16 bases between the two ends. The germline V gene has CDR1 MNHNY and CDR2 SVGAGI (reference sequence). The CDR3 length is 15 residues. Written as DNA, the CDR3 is TGTGCCAGCAGTTCCCTGCCGGGAGTGGGAGATACGCAGTATTTT. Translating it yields CASSSLPGVGDTQYF.

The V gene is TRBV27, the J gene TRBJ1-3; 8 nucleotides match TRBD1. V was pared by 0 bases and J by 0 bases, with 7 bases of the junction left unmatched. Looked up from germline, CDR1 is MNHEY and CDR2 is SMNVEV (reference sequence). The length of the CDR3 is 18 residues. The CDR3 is CASSLSDREWGSGNTIYF. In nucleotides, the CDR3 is TGTGCCAGCAGTTTATCGGACAGGGAATGGGGCTCTGGAAACACCATATATTTT.

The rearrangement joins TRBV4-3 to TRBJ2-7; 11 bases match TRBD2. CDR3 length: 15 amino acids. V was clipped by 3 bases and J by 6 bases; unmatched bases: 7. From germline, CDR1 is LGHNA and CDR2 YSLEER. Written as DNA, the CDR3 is TGCGCCAGCAGCCACCTAACTAGCGGGAGTCCCGAGCAGTACTTC. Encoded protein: CASSHLTSGSPEQYF.

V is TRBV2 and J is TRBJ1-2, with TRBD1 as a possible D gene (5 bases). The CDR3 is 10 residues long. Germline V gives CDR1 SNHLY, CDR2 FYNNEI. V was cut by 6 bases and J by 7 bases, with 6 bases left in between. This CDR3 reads CASRRGGYTF. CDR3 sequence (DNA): TGTGCCAGCAGAAGGGGTGGCTACACCTTC.

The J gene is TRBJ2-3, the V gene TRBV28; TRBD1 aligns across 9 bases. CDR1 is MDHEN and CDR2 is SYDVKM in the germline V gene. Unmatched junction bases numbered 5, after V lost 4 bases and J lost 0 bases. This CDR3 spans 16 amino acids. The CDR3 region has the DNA TGTGCCAGCAGTTCCGGGACAGGGACTAGCACAGATACGCAGTATTTT. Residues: CASSSGTGTSTDTQYF. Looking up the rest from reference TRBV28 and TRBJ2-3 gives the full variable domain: DVKVTQSSRYLVKRTGEKVFLECVQDMDHENMFWYRQDPGLGLRLIYFSYDVKMKEKGDIPEGYSVSREKKERFSLILESASTNQTSMYLCASSSGTGTSTDTQYFGPGTRLTVL.

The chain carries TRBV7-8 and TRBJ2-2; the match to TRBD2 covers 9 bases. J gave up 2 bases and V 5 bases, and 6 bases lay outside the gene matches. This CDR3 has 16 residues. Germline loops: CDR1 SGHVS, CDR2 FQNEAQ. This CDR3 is CASSAGLALNTGELFF. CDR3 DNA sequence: TGTGCCAGCAGCGCGGGACTAGCCCTTAACACCGGGGAGCTGTTTTTT.

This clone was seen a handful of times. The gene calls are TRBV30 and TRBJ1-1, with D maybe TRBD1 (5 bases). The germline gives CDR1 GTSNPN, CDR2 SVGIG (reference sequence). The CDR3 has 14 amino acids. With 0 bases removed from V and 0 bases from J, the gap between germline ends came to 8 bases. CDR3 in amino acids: CAWSVPGMNTEAFF. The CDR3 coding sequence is TGTGCCTGGAGTGTCCCAGGGATGAACACTGAAGCTTTCTTT. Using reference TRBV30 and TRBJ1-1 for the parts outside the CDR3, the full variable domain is SQTIHQWPATLVQPVGSPLSLECTVEGTSNPNLYWYRQAAGRGLQLLFYSVGIGQISSEVPQNLSASRPQDRQFILSSKKLLLSDSGFYLCAWSVPGMNTEAFFGQGTRLTVV.